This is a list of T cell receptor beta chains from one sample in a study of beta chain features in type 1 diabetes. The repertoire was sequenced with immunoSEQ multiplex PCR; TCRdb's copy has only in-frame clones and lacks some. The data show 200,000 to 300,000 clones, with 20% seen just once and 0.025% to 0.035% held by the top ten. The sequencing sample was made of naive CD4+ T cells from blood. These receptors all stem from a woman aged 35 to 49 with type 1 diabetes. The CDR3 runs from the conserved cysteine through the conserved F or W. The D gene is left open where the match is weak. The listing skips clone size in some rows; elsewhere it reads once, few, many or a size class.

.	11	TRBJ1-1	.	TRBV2	TGTGCCAGCAGTGGGGGAGTGATAGCTTTCTTT	CASSGGVIAFF
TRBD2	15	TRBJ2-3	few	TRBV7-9	TGTGCCAGCAGCTCACTAGCGTCTAGCACAGATACGCAGTATTTT	CASSSLASSTDTQYF
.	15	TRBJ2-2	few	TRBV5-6	TGTGCCAGCAGCTTGGACAGGGCGGGCACCGGGGAGCTGTTTTTT	CASSLDRAGTGELFF
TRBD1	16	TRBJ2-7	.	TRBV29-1	TGCAGCGTTAACGGAAAAGGGACAGGGATAACCTACGAGCAGTACTTC	CSVNGKGTGITYEQYF
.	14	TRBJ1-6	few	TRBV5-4	TGTGCCAGCAGCTTATTTGGCAGGTCGGATCTGTCCCACTTT	CASSLFGRSDLSHF
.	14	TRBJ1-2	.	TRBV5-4	TGTGCCAGCAGCTTCCCTGGGGAGGGCCCTCGAAACACCTTC	CASSFPGEGPRNTF
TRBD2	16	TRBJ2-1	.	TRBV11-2	TGTGCCAGTCGGACTAGCGGGAGAGTCTCCTACAATGAGCAGTTCTTC	CASRTSGRVSYNEQFF
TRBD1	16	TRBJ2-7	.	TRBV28	TGTGCCAGCAGGCCCCGGGACAGGGTGGTCTGGAACGAGCAGTACTTC	CASRPRDRVVWNEQYF
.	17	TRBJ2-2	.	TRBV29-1	TGCAGCGCAAGAGGGTGGGCAGGGGGGTCGAACACCGGGGAGCTGTTTTTT	CSARGWAGGSNTGELFF
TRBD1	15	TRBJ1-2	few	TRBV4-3	TGCGCCAGCAGCCTAACGTTACCAGGGGGGTATGGCTACACCTTC	CASSLTLPGGYGYTF
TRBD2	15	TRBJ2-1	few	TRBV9	TGTGCCAGCAGCGTTGAGACGGGGGGGATCAATGAGCAGTTCTTC	CASSVETGGINEQFF
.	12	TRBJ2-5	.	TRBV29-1	TGCAGCGTTGACAGGGAGGAAGAGACCCAGTACTTC	CSVDREEETQYF
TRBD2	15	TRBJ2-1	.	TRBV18	TGTGCCAGCTCACCAGTCGAGCGGGAGAACAATGAGCAGTTCTTC	CASSPVERENNEQFF
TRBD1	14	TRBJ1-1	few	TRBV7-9	TGTGCCAGCAGCTTCGGACAGGCTAACACTGAAGCTTTCTTT	CASSFGQANTEAFF
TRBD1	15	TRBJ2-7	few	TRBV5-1	TGCGCCAGCAGCGTGTTCGGGACAGGGTCTTACGAGCAGTACTTC	CASSVFGTGSYEQYF
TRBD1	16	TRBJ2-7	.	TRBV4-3	TGCGCCAGCAGCCAAGATTGGGACAGGGAGTTTATCGAGCAGTACTTC	CASSQDWDREFIEQYF
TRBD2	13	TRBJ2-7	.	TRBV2	TGTGCCAGCAGTGGACTCTCCCCCGGGGGGAAGTACTTC	CASSGLSPGGKYF
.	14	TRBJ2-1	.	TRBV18	TGTGCCAGCTCACCGGACAGTTCCTACAATGAGCAGTTCTTC	CASSPDSSYNEQFF
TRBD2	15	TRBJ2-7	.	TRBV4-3	TGCGCCAGCAGCCGAGGGACTAGCGGCTTCTACGAGCAGTACTTC	CASSRGTSGFYEQYF
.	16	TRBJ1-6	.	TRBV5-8	TGTGCCAGCAGCGGCGCACTCCAGGGAATCGACTCACCCCTCCACTTT	CASSGALQGIDSPLHF
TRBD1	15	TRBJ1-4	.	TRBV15	TGTGCCACCAGCAGAGATCTGACAGGGATAGGAAAACTGTTTTTT	CATSRDLTGIGKLFF
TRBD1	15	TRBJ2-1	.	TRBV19	TGTGCCAGTAGTCCCGGGACAGGTAACGACAATGAGCAGTTCTTC	CASSPGTGNDNEQFF
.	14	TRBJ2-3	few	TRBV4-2	TGTGCCAGCAGAGGGGCGGTACAAGGAGATACGCAGTATTTT	CASRGAVQGDTQYF
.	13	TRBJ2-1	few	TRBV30	TGTGCCTGGAAAAGCGGCGGGTACAATGAGCAGTTCTTC	CAWKSGGYNEQFF
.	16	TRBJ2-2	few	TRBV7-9	TGTGCCAGCAGCTTAGATACAAAGGGGGACACCGGGGAGCTGTTTTTT	CASSLDTKGDTGELFF
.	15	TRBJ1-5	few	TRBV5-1	TGCGCCAGCAGCTTAGAGGGTGGGAGCAATCAGCCCCAGCATTTT	CASSLEGGSNQPQHF
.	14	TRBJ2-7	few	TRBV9	TGTGCCAGCAGCCCTCGACTAGTAAGGGGCGAGCAGTACTTC	CASSPRLVRGEQYF
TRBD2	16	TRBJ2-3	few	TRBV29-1	TGCAGCGTTCCATCGACCGGGACTACTGACAATTGGACGCAGTATTTT	CSVPSTGTTDNWTQYF
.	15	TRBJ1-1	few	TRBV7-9	TGTGCCAGCAGCCAGAGGGCAGCTTCAAACACTGAAGCTTTCTTT	CASSQRAASNTEAFF
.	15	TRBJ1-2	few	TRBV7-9	TGTGCCAGCAGCTTAGTTGTCGGGTGGCCGATGGACTACACCTTC	CASSLVVGWPMDYTF
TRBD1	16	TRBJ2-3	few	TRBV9	TGTGCCAGCAGCCACGGTGAGGGGGCAATCGGAGATACGCAGTATTTT	CASSHGEGAIGDTQYF
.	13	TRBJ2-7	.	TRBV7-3	TGTGCCAGCAGCACACAGGACGGATCGGAGCAGTACTTC	CASSTQDGSEQYF
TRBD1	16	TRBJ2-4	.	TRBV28	TGTGCCAGCAGTCAGGACAGGAGTCTAGCCAAAAACATTCAGTACTTC	CASSQDRSLAKNIQYF
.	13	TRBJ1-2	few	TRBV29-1	TGCAGCGTCGTTCAAGCAGGGTTCTATGGCTACACCTTC	CSVVQAGFYGYTF
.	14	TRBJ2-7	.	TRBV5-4	TGTGCCAGCAGCTTGGGAGGGGGACCCTACGAGCAGTACTTC	CASSLGGGPYEQYF
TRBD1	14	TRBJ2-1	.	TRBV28	TGTGCCAGCAGTCCCGGGACAGGGGTGAATGAGCAGTTCTTC	CASSPGTGVNEQFF
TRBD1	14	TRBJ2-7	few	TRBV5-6	TGTGCCAGCAGCCCCGGGACAGGGATCTACGAGCAGTACTTC	CASSPGTGIYEQYF
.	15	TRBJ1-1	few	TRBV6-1	TGTGCCAGCAGGAGAAACTCAGGTGCTCGCACTGAAGCTTTCTTT	CASRRNSGARTEAFF
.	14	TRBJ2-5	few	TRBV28	TGTGCCAGCAGTTCCGGACAGCCCCAAGAGACCCAGTACTTC	CASSSGQPQETQYF
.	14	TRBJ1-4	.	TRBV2	TGTGCCAGCAGGGGGGGACGGGTTAATGAAAAACTGTTTTTT	CASRGGRVNEKLFF
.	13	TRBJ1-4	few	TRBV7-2	TGTGCCAGCAGCTTAGGGGCGGGAGAAAAACTGTTTTTT	CASSLGAGEKLFF
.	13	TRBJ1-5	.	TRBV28	TGTGCCAGCTATCCCGCGATGAGTCAGCCCCAGCATTTT	CASYPAMSQPQHF
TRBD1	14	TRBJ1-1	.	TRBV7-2	TGTGCCAGCAGCTTAGACAGGGGGAACACTGAAGCTTTCTTT	CASSLDRGNTEAFF
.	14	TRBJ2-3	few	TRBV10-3	TGTGCCATCAGTACCAGCGTTAGCACAGATACGCAGTATTTT	CAISTSVSTDTQYF
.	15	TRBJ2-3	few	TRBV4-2	TGTGCCAGCAGCCAAGTACCAGGTCTCACAGATACGCAGTATTTT	CASSQVPGLTDTQYF
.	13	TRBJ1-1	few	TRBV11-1	TGTGCCAGCAGACTGACAGCGAACACTGAAGCTTTCTTT	CASRLTANTEAFF
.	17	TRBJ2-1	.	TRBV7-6	TGTGCCAGCAGCTTAGAAGGATTGACGGGCCGGGAGATTGAGCAGTTCTTC	CASSLEGLTGREIEQFF
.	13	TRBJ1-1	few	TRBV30	TGTGCCTGGAGGCAGGGTGAATGGACTGAAGCTTTCTTT	CAWRQGEWTEAFF
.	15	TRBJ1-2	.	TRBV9	TGTGCCAGCAGCGTAGACGGACTGGAGGCCTATGGCTACACCTTC	CASSVDGLEAYGYTF
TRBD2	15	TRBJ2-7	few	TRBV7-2	TGTGCCAGCAGCTTAGGGGGCGGGAGATCGGGCGAGCAGTACTTC	CASSLGGGRSGEQYF